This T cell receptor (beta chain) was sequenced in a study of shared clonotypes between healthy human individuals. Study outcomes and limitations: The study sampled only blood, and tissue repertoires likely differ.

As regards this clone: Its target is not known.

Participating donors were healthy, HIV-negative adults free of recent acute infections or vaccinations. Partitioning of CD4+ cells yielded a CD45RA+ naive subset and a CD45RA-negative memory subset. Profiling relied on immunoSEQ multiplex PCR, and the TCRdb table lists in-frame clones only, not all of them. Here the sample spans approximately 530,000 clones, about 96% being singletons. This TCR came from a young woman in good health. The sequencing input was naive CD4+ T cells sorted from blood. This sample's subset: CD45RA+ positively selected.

This chain's CDR3 is CASSLGRQGMVDTEAFF. DNA of the CDR3: TGTGCCAGCAGCTTAGGAAGACAGGGGATGGTAGACACTGAAGCTTTCTTT. The rearrangement joins TRBV11-2 to TRBJ1-1; 8 nucleotides agree with TRBD1. Per the germline V gene, CDR1 is SGHAT and CDR2 is FQNNGV. The V and J ends lost 1 base and 3 bases, in that order; junction bases with no gene match: 10. The CDR3 is made up of 17 amino acids.